This TCR beta chain was identified in a study of neurological immune-mediated disorders. The CDR3 is 15 amino acids. Per germline, CDR1 MDHEN and CDR2 SYDVKM. V shed 6 bases and J 4 bases; nucleotides not matched to a gene: 7. There are many counts of this clonotype. The cDNA was produced through 5'RACE with 10-nucleotide random UMIs. One entry per CDR3 protein results from TCRdb running MiXCR on the 5' RACE reads. The sample lists 45,000 or so distinct CDR3 sequences, roughly 3.2% occurring once. The chain uses TRBV28 and TRBJ2-1, with TRBD2 matching over 9 bases. The receptor was isolated from a woman aged 45 to 65 with multiple sclerosis. The source material was PBMCs. The CDR3 reads CASRRIAGVYNEQFF. The CDR3 nucleotides are TGTGCCAGCAGGAGGATAGCGGGAGTTTACAATGAGCAGTTCTTC.